The next 21 T cell receptor beta chains were all read from a single sample in a study of blood T cell repertoires in COVID-19. Assay used: immunoSEQ multiplex PCR; TCRdb lists only in-frame clones, some missing. The sample has 45,000 to 60,000 clones; 70% to 90% are singletons. The sample consisted of peripheral blood. These receptors came from a man over 45 with active COVID-19.

The chain links TRBV5-6 to TRBJ2-7, with no clear D. The CDR3 totals 13 residues. Germline loops: CDR1 SGHDT, CDR2 YYEEEE. Trimming shortened V by 5 bases and J by 1 base, and 10 bases separated the two germline ends. DNA for the CDR3: TGTGCCAGCAGTTTTACATCTTCCTACGAGCAGTACTTC. It encodes CASSFTSSYEQYF.

This rearrangement joins TRBV14 to TRBJ2-1, with 10 bases lining up with TRBD2. CDR3 length equals 17 residues. The J segment lost 7 bases and the V segment lost 0 bases, leaving 9 bases of the junction unmatched. Per the germline V gene, CDR1 is SGHDN and CDR2 is FVKESK. CDR3 protein: CASSQERGLATGNEQFF. The CDR3 bases are TGTGCCAGCAGCCAAGAGCGGGGACTAGCGACTGGGAATGAGCAGTTCTTC.

V usage is TRBV18 and J usage is TRBJ2-7; the D is unclear. Trimming left V 3 bases short and J 2 bases short, with 8 bases between. Germline V gives CDR1 KGHSH, CDR2 LQKENI. CDR3 length equals 13 residues. In DNA, the CDR3 is TGTGCCAGCTCACCGGAACTAACCTACGAGCAGTACGTC. Translated: CASSPELTYEQYV.

This chain links TRBV7-6 with TRBJ1-2, with D possibly matching TRBD1 (6 bases). V lost 3 bases and J lost 5, with 10 bases in between. The CDR3 sequence is 13 residues long. Germline-derived CDR1 and CDR2 are SGHVS and FNYEAQ. CDR3 DNA: TGTGCCAGCAGCTTCCCGGACAGTTATGGCTACACCTTC. It translates to CASSFPDSYGYTF.

The V and J genes are TRBV7-8 and TRBJ2-3; 10 bases are a match to TRBD1. This CDR3 has 15 amino acids. The trim removed 1 base at V and 7 bases at J, leaving 5 bases unmatched. The germline CDR1 and CDR2 sequences are SGHVS and FQNEAQ. The CDR3 nucleotides are TGTGCCAGCAGCTTAGGGCGAGACAGGGGGCATACGCAGTATTTT. Protein: CASSLGRDRGHTQYF. Full variable domain (outside the CDR3, taken from reference TRBV7-8 and TRBJ2-3): GAGVSQSPRYKVAKRGQDVALRCDPISGHVSLFWYQQALGQGPEFLTYFQNEAQLDKSGLPSDRFFAERPEGSVSTLKIQRTQQEDSAVYLCASSLGRDRGHTQYFGPGTRLTVL.

This clone has a handful of counts. The gene calls are TRBV7-9 and TRBJ2-3, with 14 bases matching TRBD2. CDR3 length: 17 amino acids. V gave up 6 bases and J gave up 3 bases; unmatched junction bases: 8. The germline V gene encodes CDR1 SEHNR and CDR2 FQNEAQ (reference sequence). DNA of the CDR3: TGTGCCAGCAGTCCTCGGACTAGCGGGGGGAGGACAGATACGCAGTATTTT. This gives the protein CASSPRTSGGRTDTQYF.

V and J are TRBV6-2 or TRBV6-3 and TRBJ2-1; 16 bases match TRBD2. The CDR3 runs to 20 residues. Germline lookup yields CDR1 MNHEY and CDR2 SVGEGT. The V and J ends lost 0 bases and 2 bases, in that order; junction bases with no gene match: 7. CDR3 coding DNA: TGTGCCAGCAGTTACTCGAGAGGGACTAGCGGGGGGGTAGCCTACAATGAGCAGTTCTTC. This translates into CASSYSRGTSGGVAYNEQFF.

The chain joins TRBV2 to TRBJ1-6, with 9 bases lining up with TRBD1. CDR3 length: 13 amino acids. The germline V gene has CDR1 SNHLY and CDR2 FYNNEI. V shed 8 bases, J shed 9 bases, and the junction held 5 bases outside the gene matches. The CDR3 sequence is CASSGTGLSPLHF. The DNA for the CDR3 is TGTGCCAGCTCCGGGACAGGGCTTTCACCCCTCCACTTT.

The chain is built from TRBV27 and TRBJ2-7; D is ambiguous. The CDR3 has 13 amino acids. Per the germline V gene, CDR1 is MNHEY and CDR2 is SMNVEV (reference sequence). Deletions cut 3 bases from V and 2 bases from J, with 8 bases between. CDR3: CASSFSPAYEQYF. The CDR3 region has the DNA TGTGCCAGCAGTTTCTCTCCCGCCTACGAGCAGTACTTC.

This chain uses TRBV7-9 with TRBJ1-1, with D unresolved. Trimming removed 2 bases at V and 4 bases at J, with 8 bases between. The CDR3 consists of 13 residues. Germline CDR1 reads SEHNR; CDR2 reads FQNEAQ (reference sequence). The CDR3 nucleotides are TGTGCCAGCAGCTTAAAAACGGTCACTGAAGCTTTCTTT. This encodes CASSLKTVTEAFF.

The rearrangement joins TRBV5-1 to TRBJ2-1; 10 bases line up with TRBD2. V shed 2 bases, J shed 0 bases, and the junction held 5 bases outside the gene matches. The CDR3 covers 17 residues. Germline V gene data show CDR1 as SGHRS and CDR2 as YFSETQ. The CDR3 loop is CASSLSGRAGSYNEQFF. In DNA form, the CDR3 reads TGCGCCAGCAGCTTAAGCGGGAGGGCAGGCTCCTACAATGAGCAGTTCTTC. The variable domain in full, with the rest retrieved from reference TRBV5-1 and TRBJ2-1, is KAGVTQTPRYLIKTRGQQVTLSCSPISGHRSVSWYQQTPGQGLQFLFEYFSETQRNKGNFPGRFSGRQFSNSRSEMNVSTLELGDSALYLCASSLSGRAGSYNEQFFGPGTRLTVL.

The CDR3, as DNA: TGTGCCAGCAGGGGGGAACTAGCGGGCACCGGGGAGCTGTTTTTT. Translated, it gives CASRGELAGTGELFF. The chain is built from TRBV5-4 and TRBJ2-2; TRBD2 aligns across 9 bases. This CDR3 is built from 15 residues. The V gene end was trimmed by 5 bases and the J gene end by 4 bases; junction bases not matched to a gene: 6. The V gene's germline CDR1 is SGHNT and CDR2 YYREEE (reference sequence).

This chain joins TRBV7-6 and TRBJ2-2; 8 bases align to TRBD1. Germline V gene lookup returns CDR1 SGHVS and CDR2 FNYEAQ. V was clipped by 4 bases and J by 5 bases; unmatched bases: 9. This CDR3 comprises 16 residues. The CDR3 spells CASSYQGAGQTGELFF. The CDR3 DNA is TGTGCCAGCAGCTACCAGGGGGCGGGGCAAACCGGGGAGCTGTTTTTT.

The chain carries TRBV5-1 and TRBJ2-7; 7 positions agree with TRBD1. With V trimmed by 1 base and J by 5 bases, 6 bases remained unmatched. The germline gives CDR1 SGHRS, CDR2 YFSETQ. CDR3 length equals 14 residues. The CDR3 DNA sequence: TGCGCCAGCAGCTTGACAGGGGAACTGGACGAGCAGTACGTC. Protein product: CASSLTGELDEQYV.

The chain couples TRBV7-8 to TRBJ2-2, with D hard to call. Germline lookup yields CDR1 SGHVS and CDR2 FQNEAQ. The CDR3 consists of 15 residues. V was trimmed by 0 bases and J by 4 bases, leaving 9 bases between them. The CDR3 sequence: CASSLARPPTGELFF. The CDR3 DNA reads TGTGCCAGCAGCTTAGCGCGTCCACCCACCGGGGAGCTGTTTTTT.

The V call is TRBV6-1, the J call TRBJ1-2, with a tentative D call TRBD1 (6 bases). The ends were cut back, 1 base at V and 2 bases at J, with 11 bases in the middle. CDR1 is MNHNS and CDR2 is SASEGT in the germline V gene. This CDR3 has 15 amino acids. The CDR3 loop is CASSEGGPGNYGYTF. The CDR3 nucleotides are TGTGCCAGCAGTGAAGGGGGGCCAGGGAACTATGGCTACACCTTC.

This chain connects TRBV12-3 or TRBV12-4 to TRBJ1-1; D gene unclear. The CDR3 runs to 11 residues. Trimming shortened V by 5 bases and J by 11 bases, and 12 bases separated the two germline ends. CDR3 loop: CASSRLPGAFF. For the CDR3, the DNA is TGTGCCAGCAGTCGCCTCCCGGGGGCTTTCTTT.

V is TRBV5-1 and J is TRBJ2-1; D is perhaps TRBD2 (7 bases). The CDR3 contains 15 residues. From germline, CDR1 is SGHRS and CDR2 YFSETQ. V shed 4 bases and J shed 4 bases, with 15 bases lying between them. CDR3 coding DNA: TGCGCCAGCAGCAGGGGGGGCCAGGGATACAATGAGCAGTTCTTC. It encodes CASSRGGQGYNEQFF.

This sequence joins TRBV10-2 and TRBJ2-3; D gene uncertain. V lost 6 bases to trimming and J lost 3 bases, with 13 bases between them. CDR3 length equals 14 residues. The germline V gene has CDR1 WSHSY and CDR2 SAAADI. CDR3 DNA sequence: TGCGCCAGCAGCCCATTCGGTGGTACAGATACGCAGTATTTT. Protein: CASSPFGGTDTQYF.

The gene calls are TRBV6-1 and TRBJ1-1; unclear D gene. Looked up from germline, CDR1 is MNHNS and CDR2 is SASEGT. The length of the CDR3 is 13 residues. The V gene lost 0 bases and the J gene lost 5 bases, with 7 bases spanning the gap. The CDR3 protein is CASSEARGTEAFF. CDR3 bases: TGTGCCAGCAGTGAAGCGCGGGGTACTGAAGCTTTCTTT.

The J gene is TRBJ1-3, the V gene TRBV6-5; D not resolved. Germline CDR1 reads MNHEY; CDR2 reads SVGAGI. CDR3 length: 14 amino acids. V lost 6 bases and J lost 3, with 12 bases in between. The CDR3 sequence: CASRKQTGGNTIYF. DNA of the CDR3: TGTGCCAGCAGGAAACAGACCGGTGGAAACACCATATATTTT.